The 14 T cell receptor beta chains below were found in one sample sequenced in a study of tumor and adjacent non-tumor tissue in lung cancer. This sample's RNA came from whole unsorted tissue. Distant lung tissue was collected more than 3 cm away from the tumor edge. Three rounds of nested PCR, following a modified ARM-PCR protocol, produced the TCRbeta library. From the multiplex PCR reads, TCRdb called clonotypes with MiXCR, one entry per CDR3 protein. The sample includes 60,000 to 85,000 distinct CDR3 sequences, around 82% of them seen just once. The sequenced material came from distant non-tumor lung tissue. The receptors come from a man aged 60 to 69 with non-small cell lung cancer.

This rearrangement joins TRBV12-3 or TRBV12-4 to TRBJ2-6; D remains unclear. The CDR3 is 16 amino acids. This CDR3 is CTIWTELVSGANVLTF. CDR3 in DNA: TGTACCATCTGGACGGAGCTGGTCTCTGGGGCCAACGTCCTGACTTTC.

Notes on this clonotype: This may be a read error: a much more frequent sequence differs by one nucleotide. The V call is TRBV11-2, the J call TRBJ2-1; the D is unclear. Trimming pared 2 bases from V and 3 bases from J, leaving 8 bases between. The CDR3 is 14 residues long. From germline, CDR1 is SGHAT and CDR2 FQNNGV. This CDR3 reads CASSLNGYYNEQFF. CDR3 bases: TGTGCCAGCAGCTTAAATGGATACTACAATGAGCAGTTCTTC.

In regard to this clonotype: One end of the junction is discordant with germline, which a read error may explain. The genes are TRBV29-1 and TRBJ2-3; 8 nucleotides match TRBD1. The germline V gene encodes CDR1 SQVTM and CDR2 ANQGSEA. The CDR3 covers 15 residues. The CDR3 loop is CSVDPRTGSADMQYF. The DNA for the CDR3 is TGCAGCGTTGATCCCAGGACAGGGAGCGCAGATATGCAGTATTTT.

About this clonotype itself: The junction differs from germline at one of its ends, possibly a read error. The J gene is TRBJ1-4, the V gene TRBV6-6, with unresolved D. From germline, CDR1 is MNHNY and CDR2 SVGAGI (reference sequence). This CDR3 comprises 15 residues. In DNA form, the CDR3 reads TGTGCCAGCAGTAGAACCGTGACTGGGAATGTAAAACTGTTTTTT. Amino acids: CASSRTVTGNVKLFF.

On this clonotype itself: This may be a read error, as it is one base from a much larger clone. The CDR3 DNA sequence: TGTGCCAGCAGCGAAGGGGTGGCAGGTGAGCAGTTCTTC. Residues: CASSEGVAGEQFF. The gene calls are TRBV7-3 and TRBJ2-1; D might be TRBD1 (5 bases). CDR1 SGHTA and CDR2 FQGTGA come from the germline V gene. Trimming shortened V by 5 bases and J by 9 bases, and 14 bases separated the two germline ends. The CDR3 length is 13 residues.

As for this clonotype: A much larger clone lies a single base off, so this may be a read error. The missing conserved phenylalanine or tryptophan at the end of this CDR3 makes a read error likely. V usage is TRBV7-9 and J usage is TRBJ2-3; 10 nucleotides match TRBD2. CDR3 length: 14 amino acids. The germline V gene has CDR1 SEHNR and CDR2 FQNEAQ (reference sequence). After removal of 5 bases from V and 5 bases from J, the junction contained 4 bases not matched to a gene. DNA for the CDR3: TGTGCCAGCAGCACTAGCGGGGACCGAGATACGCAGTATTAT. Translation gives CASSTSGDRDTQYY.

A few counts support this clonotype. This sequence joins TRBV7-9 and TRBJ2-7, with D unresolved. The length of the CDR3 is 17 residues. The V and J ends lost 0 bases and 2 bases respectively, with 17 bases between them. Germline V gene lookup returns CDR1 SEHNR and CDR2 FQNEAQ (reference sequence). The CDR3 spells CASSLAVGSGGTYEQYF. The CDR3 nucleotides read TGTGCCAGCAGCTTAGCGGTGGGATCCGGTGGGACCTACGAGCAGTACTTC. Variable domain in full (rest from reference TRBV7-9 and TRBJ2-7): DTGVSQNPRHKITKRGQNVTFRCDPISEHNRLYWYRQTLGQGPEFLTYFQNEAQLEKSRLLSDRFSAERPKGSFSTLEIQRTEQGDSAMYLCASSLAVGSGGTYEQYFGPGTRLTVT.

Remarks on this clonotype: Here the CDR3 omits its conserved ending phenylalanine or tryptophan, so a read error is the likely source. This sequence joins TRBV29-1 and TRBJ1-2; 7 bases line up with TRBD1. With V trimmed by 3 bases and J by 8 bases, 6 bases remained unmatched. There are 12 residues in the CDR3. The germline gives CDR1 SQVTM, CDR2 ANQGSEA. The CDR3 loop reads CSVERDRQGYTL. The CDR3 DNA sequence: TGCAGCGTTGAGAGGGACAGACAGGGCTACACCCTC.

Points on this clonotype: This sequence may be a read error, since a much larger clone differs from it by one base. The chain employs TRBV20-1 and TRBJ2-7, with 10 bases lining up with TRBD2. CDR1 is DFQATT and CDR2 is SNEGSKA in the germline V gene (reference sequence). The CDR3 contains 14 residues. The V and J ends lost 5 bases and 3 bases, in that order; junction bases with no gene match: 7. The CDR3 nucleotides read TGCAGTGCTGGCCTAGCGGGAGTCCTCTACGAGCAGTACTTC. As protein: CSAGLAGVLYEQYF.

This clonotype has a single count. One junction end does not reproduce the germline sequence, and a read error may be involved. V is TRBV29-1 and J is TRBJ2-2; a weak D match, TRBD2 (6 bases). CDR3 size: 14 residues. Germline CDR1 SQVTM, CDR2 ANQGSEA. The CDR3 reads CSAYPGVGGGEPFF. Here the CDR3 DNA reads TGCAGCGCCTACCCCGGGGTCGGGGGTGGGGAGCCGTTTTTT.

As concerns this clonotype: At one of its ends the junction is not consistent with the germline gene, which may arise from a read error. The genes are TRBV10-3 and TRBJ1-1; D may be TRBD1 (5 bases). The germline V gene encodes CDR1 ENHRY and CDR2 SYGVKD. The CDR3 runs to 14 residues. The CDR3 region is CVISDWGDGTEAFF. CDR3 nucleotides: TGTGTCATCAGTGACTGGGGGGATGGGACTGAAGCTTTCTTT.

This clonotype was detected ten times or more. DNA for the CDR3: TGCGCCAGCAGCCACTCGCGAGCGGGTGGAGATGAGCAGTTCTTC. It encodes CASSHSRAGGDEQFF. The chain couples TRBV4-1 to TRBJ2-1, with D perhaps matching TRBD2 (6 bases). Germline loops: CDR1 MGHRA, CDR2 YSYEKL. CDR3 length: 15 residues. Trimming removed 3 bases at V and 8 bases at J, with 17 bases between.

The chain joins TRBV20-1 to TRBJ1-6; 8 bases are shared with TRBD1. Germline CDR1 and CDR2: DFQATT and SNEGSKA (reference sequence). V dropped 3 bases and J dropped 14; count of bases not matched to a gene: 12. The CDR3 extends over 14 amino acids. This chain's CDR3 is CSARDREFLSALHF. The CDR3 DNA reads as TGCAGTGCTAGGGACAGGGAATTCTTATCAGCCCTCCACTTT.

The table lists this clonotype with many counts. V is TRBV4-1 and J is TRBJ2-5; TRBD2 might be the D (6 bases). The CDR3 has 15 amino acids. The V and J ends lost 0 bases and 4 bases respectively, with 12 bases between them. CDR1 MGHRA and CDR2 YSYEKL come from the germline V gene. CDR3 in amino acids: CASSQDRLGGETQYF. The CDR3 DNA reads TGCGCCAGCAGCCAAGATCGACTGGGGGGAGAGACCCAGTACTTC.